These 20 T cell receptor beta chains originate from one sample sequenced in a study of graft-versus-host responses after intestinal transplantation. This table comes from immunoSEQ multiplex PCR, and its TCRdb copy is limited to in-frame clones, with some not included. The repertoire holds about 120,000 clones, with about nine tenths as singletons. Their antigen targets remain unknown. Here the sequenced sample was unstimulated CD4+ T cells sorted from spleen or lymph node cells, taken before intestinal transplant. These receptors were obtained from a human donor who received an intestinal transplant.

The V call is TRBV19, the J call TRBJ2-3; 7 positions match TRBD2. Germline-derived CDR1 and CDR2 are LNHDA and SQIVND (reference sequence). This CDR3 has 15 residues. V trimming: 10 bases; J trimming: 3 bases; junction bases outside the gene matches: 13. CDR3 bases: TGTGCCACCACCAGCGGGCGGGAGATTACAGATACGCAGTATTTT. This translates into CATTSGREITDTQYF.

The V call is TRBV6-5, the J call TRBJ2-7; maybe TRBD1 (6 bases). The V gene lost 6 bases and the J gene lost 1 base, with 10 bases spanning the gap. Germline V lookup: CDR1 MNHEY, CDR2 SVGAGI. The CDR3 is made up of 13 amino acids. The CDR3 region is CASRKTGSYEQYF. Here the CDR3 DNA reads TGTGCCAGCAGGAAGACAGGATCCTACGAGCAGTACTTC.

CDR3 sequence reads: CASSSRLGLAANTGELFF. In nucleotides, the CDR3 is TGTGCCAGCAGCTCAAGGCTGGGACTAGCGGCGAACACCGGGGAGCTGTTTTTT. This chain joins TRBV7-6 and TRBJ2-2; the match to TRBD2 covers 11 bases. V was clipped by 4 bases and J by 0 bases; unmatched bases: 7. From germline, CDR1 is SGHVS and CDR2 FNYEAQ. The CDR3 length is 18 residues.

The chain has TRBV5-1 and TRBJ2-5, with TRBD1 matching over 7 bases. The CDR3 length is 16 residues. Germline CDR1 reads SGHRS; CDR2 reads YFSETQ. V lost 3 bases and J lost 3; bases outside the gene matches: 11. CDR3: CASSYGTVPLEETQYF. The CDR3 DNA is TGCGCCAGCAGCTACGGGACAGTGCCTTTAGAAGAGACCCAGTACTTC.

This clone was seen a single time. The chain combines TRBV14 with TRBJ1-2; 7 nucleotides agree with TRBD1. V trimming: 4 bases; J trimming: 4 bases; junction bases outside the gene matches: 12. The CDR3 has 16 amino acids. Germline assignment: CDR1 SGHDN and CDR2 FVKESK. Written as DNA, the CDR3 is TGTGCCAGCAGCCCCACCTCAGGGGGGCTCGGCTATGGCTACACCTTC. It encodes CASSPTSGGLGYGYTF.

This clone was counted between two and nine times. CDR3 amino acids: CATSRGSGSSYEQYF. CDR3 coding DNA: TGTGCCACCAGCAGAGGTAGCGGGAGCTCCTACGAGCAGTACTTC. The rearrangement links TRBV15 to TRBJ2-7; 9 bases agree with TRBD2. Trimming removed 1 base from V and 0 bases from J; junction bases left unmatched: 1. The CDR3 runs to 15 residues. Germline values: CDR1 LNHNV, CDR2 YYDKDF (reference sequence).

The chain carries TRBV7-8 and TRBJ2-5; 9 bases are a match to TRBD2. CDR1 and CDR2 (germline): SGHVS, FQNEAQ. The CDR3 spans 18 residues. V lost 6 bases to trimming and J lost 5 bases; unmatched junction nucleotides: 19. CDR3 protein: CASRLGLDRTSDEETQYF. DNA of the CDR3: TGTGCCAGCAGACTAGGATTAGATAGGACTAGCGACGAGGAGACCCAGTACTTC.

V and J are TRBV5-1 and TRBJ2-1; D is possibly TRBD2 (5 bases). The V end was cut by 2 bases, the J end by 9 bases, with 18 bases between. The CDR3 is made up of 15 amino acids. Germline V gene lookup returns CDR1 SGHRS and CDR2 YFSETQ. CDR3 region: CASSFEASPLGEQFF. The CDR3 DNA sequence: TGCGCCAGCAGCTTCGAGGCTAGCCCTCTTGGTGAGCAGTTCTTC. Looking up the rest from reference TRBV5-1 and TRBJ2-1 gives the full variable domain: KAGVTQTPRYLIKTRGQQVTLSCSPISGHRSVSWYQQTPGQGLQFLFEYFSETQRNKGNFPGRFSGRQFSNSRSEMNVSTLELGDSALYLCASSFEASPLGEQFFGPGTRLTVL.

V usage is TRBV5-5 and J usage is TRBJ2-1; 12 positions agree with TRBD1. This CDR3 contains 14 residues. The J segment lost 10 bases and the V segment lost 5 bases, leaving 7 bases of the junction unmatched. Per the germline V gene, CDR1 is SGHKS and CDR2 is YYEKEE (reference sequence). DNA for the CDR3: TGTGCCAGCAGTTGGGGACAGGGGGCAAGGGAGCAGTTCTTC. Its protein product is CASSWGQGAREQFF.

Only one count was recorded for this clone. The chain employs TRBV30 and TRBJ1-5; TRBD1 aligns across 8 bases. The V segment lost 5 bases and the J segment 2 bases; nucleotides outside the gene matches: 8. Germline assignment: CDR1 GTSNPN and CDR2 SVGIG (reference sequence). The CDR3 is 15 residues long. In nucleotides, the CDR3 is TGTGCCTGGGGACAGGGTAGAAATGGCAATCAGCCCCAGCATTTT. It encodes CAWGQGRNGNQPQHF.

V and J are TRBV27 and TRBJ1-2; no firm D call. The V and J ends lost 3 bases and 8 bases respectively, with 16 bases between them. The CDR3 loop spans 14 amino acids. CDR1 is MNHEY and CDR2 is SMNVEV in the germline V gene (reference sequence). CDR3 DNA sequence: TGTGCCAGCAGTTTTCTGGGCCCGGGAAGGGGCTACACCTTC. As protein: CASSFLGPGRGYTF.

This chain connects TRBV7-9 to TRBJ1-1, with D unclear. Germline V gene lookup returns CDR1 SEHNR and CDR2 FQNEAQ (reference sequence). The germline V and J ends were trimmed by 5 bases and 8 bases, with 15 bases remaining between them. This CDR3 spans 13 amino acids. This CDR3 is CASSPVLGAEAFF. The CDR3 DNA follows: TGTGCCAGCAGCCCGGTGCTGGGAGCAGAAGCTTTCTTT.

The chain links TRBV7-6 to TRBJ2-1, with 9 bases that match TRBD2. Trimming took 5 bases from V and 1 from J; bases not matched to a gene: 12. In germline, CDR1 is SGHVS, CDR2 FNYEAQ. This CDR3 is built from 18 residues. CDR3 sequence: CASSLRPSSGISYNEQFF. CDR3 DNA sequence: TGTGCCAGCAGCCTAAGACCCTCTAGCGGGATATCCTACAATGAGCAGTTCTTC.

This clone was detected only once. In DNA form, the CDR3 reads TGCGCCAGCAGCTTGGGACGGCCCGGGGAGGGCTACACCTTC. Residues: CASSLGRPGEGYTF. V is TRBV5-1 and J is TRBJ1-2, with D unresolved. Trimming removed 0 bases from V and 8 bases from J, with 14 bases in between. Germline V gene data show CDR1 as SGHRS and CDR2 as YFSETQ. The CDR3 is 14 residues long.

The chain carries TRBV23-1 and TRBJ2-7, with D perhaps matching TRBD2 (6 bases). TRBV23-1 belongs to the ORF category, with a function that is uncertain. V was cut by 7 bases and J by 6 bases, with 13 bases left in between. This CDR3 contains 12 residues. In DNA form, the CDR3 reads TGCGCCAGCATCGGAGGGGCAGCCGAGCAGTACTTC. It encodes CASIGGAAEQYF.

There are a few counts of this clone. Other DNA sequences in the same sample also yield this CDR3. V is TRBV5-4 and J is TRBJ1-3; perhaps TRBD1 as D (6 bases). The V end lost 4 bases, the J end lost 1 base, and 9 bases lay between the germline ends. The CDR3 runs 14 residues. Germline V CDR1 and CDR2: SGHNT, YYREEE (reference sequence). This CDR3 reads CASSLTGSGNTIYF. The CDR3 DNA sequence: TGTGCCAGCAGCCTTACAGGGTCTGGAAACACCATATATTTT.

This chain links TRBV9 with TRBJ1-2; 9 nucleotides agree with TRBD1. CDR1 is SGDLS, CDR2 YYNGEE, per germline. The V gene end was trimmed by 4 bases and the J gene end by 5 bases; junction bases not matched to a gene: 3. There are 13 residues in the CDR3. DNA of the CDR3: TGTGCCAGCAGCCAAGGGACAGGGTATGGCTACACCTTC. Translation: CASSQGTGYGYTF.

The chain carries TRBV5-6 and TRBJ2-5, with D possibly TRBD2 on 5 matching bases. This CDR3 region has 14 residues. CDR1 and CDR2 from the germline V gene are SGHDT and YYEEEE. V lost 0 bases and J 4 bases, leaving 10 bases between the germline ends. The CDR3 bases are TGTGCCAGCAGCTTGGCCGGGGTACGAGAGACCCAGTACTTC. Its protein product is CASSLAGVRETQYF.

This chain links TRBV15 with TRBJ1-1, with D maybe TRBD1 (5 bases). Trimming took 0 bases from V and 3 from J, leaving 8 bases between them. The CDR3 sequence is 14 residues long. Looked up from germline, CDR1 is LNHNV and CDR2 is YYDKDF (reference sequence). CDR3 sequence (DNA): TGTGCCACCAGCAGAGATGGGGGGTACACTGAAGCTTTCTTT. It specifies CATSRDGGYTEAFF.

This chain connects TRBV5-4 to TRBJ1-3; 7 bases map to TRBD1. Germline CDR1 SGHNT, CDR2 YYREEE (reference sequence). The CDR3 covers 17 residues. Trimming removed 0 bases from V and 0 bases from J; junction bases left unmatched: 6. The chain's CDR3 is CASSLAQGTASGNTIYF. In DNA form, the CDR3 reads TGTGCCAGCAGCTTGGCCCAGGGGACAGCCTCTGGAAACACCATATATTTT.